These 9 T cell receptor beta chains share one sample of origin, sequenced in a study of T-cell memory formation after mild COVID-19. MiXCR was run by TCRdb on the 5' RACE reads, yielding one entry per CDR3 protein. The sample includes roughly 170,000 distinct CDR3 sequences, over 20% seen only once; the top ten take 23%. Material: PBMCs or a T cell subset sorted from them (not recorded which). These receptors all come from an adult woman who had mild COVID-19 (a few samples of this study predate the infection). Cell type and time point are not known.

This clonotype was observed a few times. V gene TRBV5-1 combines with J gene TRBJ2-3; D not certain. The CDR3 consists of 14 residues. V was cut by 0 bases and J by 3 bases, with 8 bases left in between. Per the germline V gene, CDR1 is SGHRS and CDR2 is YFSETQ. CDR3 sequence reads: CASSLEWRTDTQYF. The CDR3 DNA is TGCGCCAGCAGCTTGGAATGGCGAACAGATACGCAGTATTTT.

CDR3 loop: CASSYQTVNEQYF. In DNA, the CDR3 is TGTGCCAGCAGTTACCAGACTGTTAACGAGCAGTACTTC. V and J are TRBV6-6 and TRBJ2-7; D is undetermined. V lost 2 bases to trimming and J lost 5 bases, with 10 bases between them. The CDR3 runs 13 residues. Germline V CDR1 and CDR2: MNHNY, SVGAGI (reference sequence).

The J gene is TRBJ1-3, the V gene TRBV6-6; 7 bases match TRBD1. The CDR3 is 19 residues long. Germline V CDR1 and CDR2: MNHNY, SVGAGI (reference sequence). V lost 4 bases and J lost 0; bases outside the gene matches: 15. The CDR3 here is CASSFPASLQGSSGNTIYF. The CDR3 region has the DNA TGTGCCAGCAGTTTTCCGGCCTCTCTACAGGGGAGCTCTGGAAACACCATATATTTT.

The CDR3 protein is CASSHYRAQPQHF. The CDR3 DNA sequence: TGTGCCAGCAGCCATTACAGGGCTCAGCCCCAGCATTTT. This sequence joins TRBV3-1 and TRBJ1-5, with TRBD1 as a possible D gene (6 bases). The germline gives CDR1 LGHDT, CDR2 YNNKEL (reference sequence). This CDR3 comprises 13 residues. The ends were cut back, 3 bases at V and 6 bases at J, with 9 bases in the middle. The complete variable domain, with remaining parts taken from reference TRBV3-1 and TRBJ1-5, reads DTAVSQTPKYLVTQMGNDKSIKCEQNLGHDTMYWYKQDSKKFLKIMFSYNNKELIINETVPNRFSPKSPDKAHLNLHINSLELGDSAVYFCASSHYRAQPQHFGDGTRLSIL.

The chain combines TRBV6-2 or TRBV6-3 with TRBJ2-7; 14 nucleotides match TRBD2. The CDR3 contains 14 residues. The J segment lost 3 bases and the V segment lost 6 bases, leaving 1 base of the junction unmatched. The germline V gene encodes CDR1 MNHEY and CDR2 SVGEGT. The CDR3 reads CASRGLAGGYEQYF. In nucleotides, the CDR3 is TGTGCCAGCAGAGGACTAGCGGGGGGCTACGAGCAGTACTTC.

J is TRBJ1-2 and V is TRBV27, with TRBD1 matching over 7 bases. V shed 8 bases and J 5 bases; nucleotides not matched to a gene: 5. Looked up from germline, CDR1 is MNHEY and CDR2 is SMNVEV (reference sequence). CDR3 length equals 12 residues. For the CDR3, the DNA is TGTGCCAGCGGCAAGGGGGCGTATGGCTACACCTTC. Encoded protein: CASGKGAYGYTF.

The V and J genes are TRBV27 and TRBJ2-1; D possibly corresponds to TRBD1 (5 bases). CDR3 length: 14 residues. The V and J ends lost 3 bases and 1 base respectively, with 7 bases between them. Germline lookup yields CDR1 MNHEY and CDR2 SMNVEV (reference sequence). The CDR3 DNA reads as TGTGCCAGCAGTTTTCAGGGTTCCTACAATGAGCAGTTCTTC. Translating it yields CASSFQGSYNEQFF.

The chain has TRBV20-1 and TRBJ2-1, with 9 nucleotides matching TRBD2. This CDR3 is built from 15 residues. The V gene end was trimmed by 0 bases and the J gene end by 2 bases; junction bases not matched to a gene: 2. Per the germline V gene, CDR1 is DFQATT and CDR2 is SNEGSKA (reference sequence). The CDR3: CSARDKREAYNEQFF. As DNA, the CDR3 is TGCAGTGCTAGAGATAAGCGGGAGGCCTACAATGAGCAGTTCTTC.

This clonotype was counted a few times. CDR3 protein: CASSFYGSLYEQYF. The CDR3 DNA is TGTGCCAGCAGCTTTTATGGGTCTCTGTACGAGCAGTACTTC. The chain has TRBV7-9 and TRBJ2-7; D unresolved. The germline gives CDR1 SEHNR, CDR2 FQNEAQ (reference sequence). V shed 3 bases and J shed 4 bases, with 13 bases lying between them. This CDR3 contains 14 residues.